The rows below give T cell receptor beta chains drawn from one sample of a study of T cell responses to AZD1222 COVID-19 vaccine. The method was immunoSEQ multiplex PCR; TCRdb's version includes in-frame clones alone and lacks a portion of them. This sample has 200,000 to 250,000 clones, with approximately 94% found just once. The sequencing here drew on peripheral blood, taken on day 0 of MenACWY control vaccination. The receptor source for this set is an adult in good health. The CDR3 runs from the conserved cysteine through the conserved F or W. A D gene is named only where the DNA matches it firmly. Clone size appears in some rows only: once, few, many, or a class for an expanded clone.

TRBV15	TRBJ1-2	NA	NA	TGTGCCACCGTACTGGACAAGGGCCCCTATGGCTACACCTTC	CATVLDKGPYGYTF
TRBV18	TRBJ1-1	NA	NA	TGTGCCAGCTCACCAGCGACGGGGGTGGGCAACACTGAAGCTTTCTTT	CASSPATGVGNTEAFF
TRBV19	TRBJ1-5	NA	NA	TGTGCCAGTAACGGTCGCCAGGGATCTAATCAGCCCCAGCATTTT	CASNGRQGSNQPQHF
TRBV16	TRBJ1-2	NA	TRBD1	TGTGCCAGCAGCCCACGGACAGGATCAGACTATGGCTACACCTTC	CASSPRTGSDYGYTF
TRBV7-2	TRBJ2-1	NA	TRBD2	TGTGCCAGCAGCCAGCGGGGGGGGATGTACAATGAGCAGTTCTTC	CASSQRGGMYNEQFF
TRBV30	TRBJ2-5	NA	TRBD2	TGTGCCTGGAGTTTTGGCGGGGGCCAAGAGACCCAGTACTTC	CAWSFGGGQETQYF
TRBV7-9	TRBJ2-5	NA	TRBD1	TGTGCCAGCAGCCCAGGGGGCCTGAAGACCCAGTACTTC	CASSPGGLKTQYF
TRBV10-1	TRBJ2-7	NA	TRBD1	TGCGCCAGCAGTGAGGCCGGACAGGTGTACGAGCAGTACTTC	CASSEAGQVYEQYF
TRBV18	TRBJ2-5	NA	NA	TGTGCCAGCTCCCCCGGGGGAGAGACCCAGTACTTC	CASSPGGETQYF
TRBV7-2	TRBJ1-5	NA	NA	TGTGCCAGCAGAAAGGGAGATATCGGCAATCAGCCCCAGCATTTT	CASRKGDIGNQPQHF
TRBV6-4	TRBJ2-3	many	TRBD1	TGTGCCAGCAGTGAGGGGACAGGGGGCACAGATACGCAGTATTTT	CASSEGTGGTDTQYF
TRBV7-9	TRBJ1-2	NA	TRBD1	TGTGCCAGCAGACGGGACAGGAGCTTAGGCTACACCTTC	CASRRDRSLGYTF
TRBV7-9	TRBJ1-3	NA	TRBD1	TGTGCCAGCAGCGGGGACAGGAATTTCTCTGGAAACACCATATATTTT	CASSGDRNFSGNTIYF
TRBV19	TRBJ1-5	NA	TRBD1	TGTGCCAGTAGCAGGGACAGGGCAAGCAATCAGCCCCAGCATTTT	CASSRDRASNQPQHF
TRBV7-2	TRBJ2-2	NA	TRBD2	TGTGCCAGCAGCATGAGAGCGGGGGTGAACACCGGGGAGCTGTTTTTT	CASSMRAGVNTGELFF
TRBV19	TRBJ2-2	NA	TRBD2	TGTGCCAGTACCGGGGGGGTCAGGCTCCCGAACACCGGGGAGCTGTTTTTT	CASTGGVRLPNTGELFF
TRBV18	TRBJ1-1	NA	NA	TGTGCCAGCTCGCGAATTAGGGACACTGAAGCTTTCTTT	CASSRIRDTEAFF
TRBV19	TRBJ2-1	NA	NA	TGTGCCAGTAGTATAGGCACAGGCTCCTACAATGAGCAGTTCTTC	CASSIGTGSYNEQFF
TRBV6-2/TRBV6-3	TRBJ2-7	NA	TRBD2	TGTGCCAGCAGTTACTCGAGGGTAGCGGGGGATTACGAGCAGTACTTC	CASSYSRVAGDYEQYF
TRBV6-5	TRBJ1-1	NA	NA	TGTGCCAGCAGGGAGCCCCCCCGGCGTGAAGCTTTCTTT	CASREPPRREAFF
TRBV6-5	TRBJ1-6	NA	NA	TGTGCCAGCAGTTACAGGCAGAATTCACCCCTCCACTTT	CASSYRQNSPLHF
TRBV5-8	TRBJ1-2	once	NA	TGTGCCAGCAGTTTTTACTTGACGGAAAACTATGGCTACACCTTC	CASSFYLTENYGYTF
TRBV24-1	TRBJ2-1	NA	TRBD2	TGTGCCACCAGCCCTAGCGGGGGGGCCTATGAGCAGTTCTTC	CATSPSGGAYEQFF
TRBV6-5	TRBJ1-2	NA	NA	TGTGCCAGCAGGACGTTGAACTATGGCTACACCTTC	CASRTLNYGYTF
TRBV3-1/TRBV3-2	TRBJ2-1	few	TRBD1	TGTGCCAGCAGCCCGGGGACAGGGGTAACCAATGAGCAGTTCTTC	CASSPGTGVTNEQFF
TRBV4-1	TRBJ2-2	NA	TRBD1	TGCGCCAGCAGCTTAACGACAGGGGGCTTTCGAAGCGGGGAGCTGTTTTTT	CASSLTTGGFRSGELFF
TRBV4-2	TRBJ2-7	NA	TRBD1	TGTGCCAGCAGGGGCCAGGGGGCGGGTGAGCAGTACTTC	CASRGQGAGEQYF
TRBV19	TRBJ2-2	NA	NA	TGTGCCAGTAGTATTGGCGGAACCGGGGAGCTGTTTTTT	CASSIGGTGELFF
TRBV2	TRBJ2-3	NA	NA	TGTGCCAGCAGTGTTTTCGGGATCACAGATACGCAGTATTTT	CASSVFGITDTQYF
TRBV7-8	TRBJ2-7	NA	NA	TGTGCCAGCAGCCCCCGTGGAGGGGTCTCGGTTGAGCAGTACTTC	CASSPRGGVSVEQYF
TRBV19	TRBJ1-3	NA	TRBD1	TGTGCCAGTCGCCCAGGGGGCGCGATCGGAAACACCATATATTTT	CASRPGGAIGNTIYF
TRBV20-1	TRBJ2-7	NA	NA	TGCAGTGCTAGTACCCGTAGCGGTACCTACGAGCAGTACTTC	CSASTRSGTYEQYF
TRBV7-9	TRBJ1-4	NA	NA	TGTGCCAGCAGCCGGACATCTCAAGATGAAAAACTGTTTTTT	CASSRTSQDEKLFF
TRBV5-4	TRBJ1-2	NA	NA	TGTGCCAGCTCCCAGAATGGCGGCTACACCTTC	CASSQNGGYTF
TRBV6-4	TRBJ1-2	NA	NA	TGTGCCAGCAGTGATGGTCCGCCAGGGCTCTATGGCTACACCTTC	CASSDGPPGLYGYTF